These T cell receptor beta chains were read from a single sample in a study of cytomegalovirus exposure and HLA in healthy donors. Produced via immunoSEQ multiplex PCR; TCRdb's table is partial and in-frame only. The table records roughly 190,000 clones, 80% to 90% of them present only once. Material: PBMCs. The receptors shown here come from a young man in good health and CMV-seronegative. The CDR3 runs from the conserved cysteine through the conserved F or W. A D gene is named only where the DNA matches it firmly. Only some rows state a clone size, as once, few, many or a class for expanded clones.

V gene,clone size,D gene,J gene,CDR3 protein,CDR3 DNA
TRBV29-1,NA,TRBD1,TRBJ1-1,CSVVAGTGEAFF,TGCAGCGTTGTGGCAGGGACAGGCGAAGCTTTCTTT
TRBV5-4,once,TRBD1,TRBJ2-7,CASSSKTGGKEQYF,TGTGCCAGCAGTTCAAAGACAGGGGGCAAGGAGCAGTACTTC
TRBV4-2,NA,TRBD2,TRBJ2-3,CASSHSPLISGGSTDTQYF,TGTGCCAGCAGCCATTCTCCTTTGATTAGCGGGGGGAGCACAGATACGCAGTATTTT
TRBV6-1,NA,NA,TRBJ1-1,CAILLYTEAFF,TGTGCCATCCTATTATACACTGAAGCTTTCTTT
TRBV18,NA,NA,TRBJ1-1,CASSPGGSNTEAFF,TGTGCCAGCTCACCAGGGGGCTCGAACACTGAAGCTTTCTTT
TRBV29-1,NA,NA,TRBJ2-1,CSVYPGPYNEQFF,TGCAGCGTTTATCCGGGTCCTTACAATGAGCAGTTCTTC
TRBV7-9,NA,NA,TRBJ2-1,CASSSNIASSYNEQFF,TGTGCCAGCAGCTCAAATATAGCGAGCTCCTACAATGAGCAGTTCTTC
TRBV6-5,NA,NA,TRBJ2-5,CATSIGGRGETQYF,TGTGCCACCTCGATTGGTGGCCGAGGAGAGACCCAGTACTTC
TRBV15,once,NA,TRBJ2-7,CATSRDGGSSYEQYF,TGTGCCACCAGCAGAGACGGCGGTAGCTCCTACGAGCAGTACTTC
TRBV2,few,TRBD2,TRBJ2-7,CASSGGGFSYEQYF,TGTGCCAGCAGTGGGGGGGGGTTCTCCTACGAGCAGTACTTC
TRBV12-1,NA,NA,TRBJ2-6,CASSSGTVGANVLTF,TGTGCCAGCAGCTCCGGGACAGTTGGGGCCAACGTCCTGACTTTC
TRBV4-3,NA,NA,TRBJ2-7,CASSQDTGFVYEQYF,TGCGCCAGCAGCCAAGACACAGGCTTCGTCTACGAGCAGTACTTC
TRBV27,NA,TRBD1,TRBJ2-1,CASSFQGASYNEQFF,TGTGCCAGCAGTTTTCAGGGGGCTTCCTACAATGAGCAGTTCTTC
TRBV5-1,NA,NA,TRBJ2-7,CAHRPSEGYEQYF,TGCGCCCATAGACCCAGCGAGGGCTACGAGCAGTACTTC